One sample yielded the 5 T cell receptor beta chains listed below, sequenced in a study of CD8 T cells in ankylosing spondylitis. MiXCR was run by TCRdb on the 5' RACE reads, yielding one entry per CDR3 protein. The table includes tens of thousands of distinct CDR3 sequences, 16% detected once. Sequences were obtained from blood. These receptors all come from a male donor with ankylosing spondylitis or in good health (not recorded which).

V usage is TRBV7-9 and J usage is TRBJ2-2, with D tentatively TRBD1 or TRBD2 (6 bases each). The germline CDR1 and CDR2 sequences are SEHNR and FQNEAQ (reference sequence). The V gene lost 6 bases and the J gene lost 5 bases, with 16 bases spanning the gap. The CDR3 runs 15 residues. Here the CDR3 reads CASRLGGPGTGELFF. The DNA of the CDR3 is TGTGCCAGCAGGCTCGGGGGCCCGGGAACCGGGGAGCTGTTTTTT.

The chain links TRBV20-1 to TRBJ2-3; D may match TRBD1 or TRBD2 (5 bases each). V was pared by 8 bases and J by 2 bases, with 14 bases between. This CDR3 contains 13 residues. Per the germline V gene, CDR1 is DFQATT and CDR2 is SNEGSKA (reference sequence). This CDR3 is CSSRDGYTDTQYF. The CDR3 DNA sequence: TGCAGTTCCCGGGACGGATACACAGATACGCAGTATTTT.

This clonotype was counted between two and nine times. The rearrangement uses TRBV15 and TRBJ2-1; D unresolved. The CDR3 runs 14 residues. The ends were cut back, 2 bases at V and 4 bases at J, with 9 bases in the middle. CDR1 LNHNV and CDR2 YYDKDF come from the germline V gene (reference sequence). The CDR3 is CATSRWEEYNEQFF. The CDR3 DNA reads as TGTGCCACCAGCAGATGGGAAGAATACAATGAGCAGTTCTTC.

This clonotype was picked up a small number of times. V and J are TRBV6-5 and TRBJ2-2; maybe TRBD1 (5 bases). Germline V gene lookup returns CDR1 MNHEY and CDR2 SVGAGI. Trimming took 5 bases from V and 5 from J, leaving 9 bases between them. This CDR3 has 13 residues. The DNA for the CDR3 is TGTGCCAGCAGTCGTCAGGGTACCGGGGAGCTGTTTTTT. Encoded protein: CASSRQGTGELFF.

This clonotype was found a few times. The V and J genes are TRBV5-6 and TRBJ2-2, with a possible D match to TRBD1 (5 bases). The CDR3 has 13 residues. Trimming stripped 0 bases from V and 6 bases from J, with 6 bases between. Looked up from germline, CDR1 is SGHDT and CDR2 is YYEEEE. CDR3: CASSLAGPGELFF. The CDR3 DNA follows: TGTGCCAGCAGCTTGGCAGGGCCCGGGGAGCTGTTTTTT. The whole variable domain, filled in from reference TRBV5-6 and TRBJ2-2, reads DAGVTQSPTHLIKTRGQQVTLRCSPKSGHDTVSWYQQALGQGPQFIFQYYEEEERQRGNFPDRFSGHQFPNYSSELNVNALLLGDSALYLCASSLAGPGELFFGEGSRLTVL.